This is a list of T cell receptor beta chains from one sample in a study of OX40 agonist ivuxolimab in advanced cancers. Using immunoSEQ multiplex PCR, the repertoire was profiled, and TCRdb retains in-frame clones only, with some absent. The data show roughly 26,000 clones, 76% seen once. The sample here was CD4+ or CD8+ T cells sorted from blood, taken in a trial of the OX40 agonist ivuxolimab. The receptor source for this set is an adult with an advanced solid tumor such as melanoma, head and neck, liver or kidney cancer. Both conserved end residues are part of each CDR3. A D gene is named only where the DNA matches it firmly. The listing skips clone size in some rows; elsewhere it reads once, few, many or a size class.

-	TRBV30	TRBJ2-5	-	TGTGCCTGGACATATCGACCGGGACCCGTCCAAGAGACCCAGTACTTC	CAWTYRPGPVQETQYF
-	TRBV2	TRBJ1-4	medium-sized	TGTGCCAGCTCAGGCAATAATGAAAAACTGTTTTTT	CASSGNNEKLFF
-	TRBV7-9	TRBJ1-1	-	TGTGCCAGCAGCTTTTTCTTTGGCGAAGCTTTCTTT	CASSFFFGEAFF
-	TRBV18	TRBJ2-5	-	TGTGCCAGCTCACCATCATTCACCCAGTACTTC	CASSPSFTQYF
-	TRBV11-2	TRBJ1-1	-	TGTGCCAGCAGCCGAATTATGGGACGGTCCATGAACACTGAAGCTTTCTTT	CASSRIMGRSMNTEAFF
-	TRBV6-5	TRBJ1-2	-	TGTGCCAGCGGAAGGGGTTTAGACTATGGCTACACCTTC	CASGRGLDYGYTF
TRBD2	TRBV5-4	TRBJ2-7	-	TGTGCCAGCAGCTTAATCGGGGGGGCCTACGAGCAGTACTTC	CASSLIGGAYEQYF
-	TRBV10-3	TRBJ2-2	once	TGTGCCATCAGTGATGACACGGGGACCGGGGAGCTGTTTTTT	CAISDDTGTGELFF
TRBD1	TRBV4-2	TRBJ1-2	once	TGTGCCAGCAGCCCAGGGGGACAGGGGTTTGGTGGCTACACCTTC	CASSPGGQGFGGYTF
-	TRBV6-1	TRBJ1-1	-	TGTGCCAGCACGGATAGGACGGTGAACACTGAAGCTTTCTTT	CASTDRTVNTEAFF
-	TRBV6-1	TRBJ2-6	-	TGTGCCAGCAGTGAAGCGATGGGGGGCGTAAGCTCTGGGGCCAACGTCCTGACTTTC	CASSEAMGGVSSGANVLTF
TRBD1	TRBV7-2	TRBJ2-5	-	TGTGCCAGCAGGCGTAGGGGGCCCCAAGAGACCCAGTACTTC	CASRRRGPQETQYF
TRBD1	TRBV9	TRBJ2-7	-	TGTGCCAGCAGCGTAGGAGGGACAGCCTACGAGCAGTACTTC	CASSVGGTAYEQYF
-	TRBV29-1	TRBJ2-1	-	TGCAGCGTTGAAGGACACCACAATGAGCAGTTCTTC	CSVEGHHNEQFF
-	TRBV7-9	TRBJ2-7	-	TGTGCCAGCAGCTTAAGTGGGGTCAATTCCTACGAGCAGTACTTC	CASSLSGVNSYEQYF
-	TRBV7-2	TRBJ1-2	-	TGTGCCAGCAGGGTACAGGGTAAGGACTATGGCTACACCTTC	CASRVQGKDYGYTF
TRBD2	TRBV7-9	TRBJ2-5	-	TGTGCCAGCAGCTTTATACTAGCGGCGTACCAAGAGACCCAGTACTTC	CASSFILAAYQETQYF
TRBD2	TRBV5-4	TRBJ2-2	medium-sized	TGTGCCAGCAGCGTAGCGGGGGGGAACACCGGGGAGCTGTTTTTT	CASSVAGGNTGELFF
TRBD2	TRBV7-2	TRBJ2-1	few	TGTGCCAGCAGCTTATTTGCGCGGGGGGGCAGTGAGCAGTTCTTC	CASSLFARGGSEQFF
-	TRBV4-3	TRBJ2-5	-	TGCGCCAGCAGCCAAGGAGGAGCGCTCCAACAGTACTTC	CASSQGGALQQYF
-	TRBV5-6	TRBJ1-1	-	TGTGCCAGCAGCTTGGAGGGGACTGAAGCTTTCTTT	CASSLEGTEAFF
-	TRBV27	TRBJ1-5	few	TGTGCCAGCAGTTCACTCCAGGGGTTGCATCAGCCCCAGCATTTT	CASSSLQGLHQPQHF
TRBD1	TRBV7-7	TRBJ1-3	-	TGTGCCAGCAGCCCGGGACAGCTGGCGGGAAACACCATATATTTT	CASSPGQLAGNTIYF
TRBD2	TRBV19	TRBJ2-1	-	TGTGCCAGTAGTAGCGGGGGGGAGCGCAATGAGCAGTTCTTC	CASSSGGERNEQFF
-	TRBV29-1	TRBJ1-3	-	TGCAGCGTTGAAACAACAGACTCTGGAAACACCATATATTTT	CSVETTDSGNTIYF
-	TRBV7-7	TRBJ2-3	-	TGTGCCAGCAGCCAGGGGCAGGGAACAGATACGCAGTATTTT	CASSQGQGTDTQYF
-	TRBV6-1	TRBJ2-7	few	TGTGCCAGCAGTGAAGATTGGGTACTCTCCTACGAGCAGTACTTC	CASSEDWVLSYEQYF
-	TRBV28	TRBJ2-2	-	TGTGCCAGCACCCTCGGGTCCGGGGAGCTGTTTTTT	CASTLGSGELFF
-	TRBV5-1	TRBJ1-3	-	TGCGCCAGCAGCTTGGCGTCCCAACAGGGAAACACCATATATTTT	CASSLASQQGNTIYF
-	TRBV12-2	TRBJ2-1	-	TGTGCAAGTCGCTTACGAGCCGGGACTAGCGGGTACAATGAGCAGTTCTTC	CASRLRAGTSGYNEQFF
TRBD2	TRBV4-1	TRBJ2-2	-	TGCGCCAGCAGCCAACTAGCGGGAAGAACCCCCGGGGAGCTGTTTTTT	CASSQLAGRTPGELFF